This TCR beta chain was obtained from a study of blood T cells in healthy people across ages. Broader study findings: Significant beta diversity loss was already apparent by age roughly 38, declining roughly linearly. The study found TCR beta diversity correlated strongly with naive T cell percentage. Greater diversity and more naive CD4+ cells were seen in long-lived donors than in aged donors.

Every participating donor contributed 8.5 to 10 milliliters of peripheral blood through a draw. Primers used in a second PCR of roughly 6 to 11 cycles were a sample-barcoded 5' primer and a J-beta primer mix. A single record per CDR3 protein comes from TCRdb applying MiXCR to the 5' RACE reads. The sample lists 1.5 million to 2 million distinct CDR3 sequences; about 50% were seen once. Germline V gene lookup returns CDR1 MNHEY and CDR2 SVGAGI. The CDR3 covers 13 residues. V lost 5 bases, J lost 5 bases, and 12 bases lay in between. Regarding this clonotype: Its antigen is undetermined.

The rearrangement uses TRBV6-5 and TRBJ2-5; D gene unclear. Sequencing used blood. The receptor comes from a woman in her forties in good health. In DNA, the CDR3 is TGTGCCAGCAGTGCCGATAGCCATGAGACCCAGTACTTC. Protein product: CASSADSHETQYF.